This T cell receptor (beta chain) was recorded in a study of beta chain features in type 1 diabetes. Findings and limits, study-wide: TCRB CDR3s from Type 1 diabetes patients were moderately but significantly shorter in all four CD4+ subsets. Equally in patients and controls, PCR might preferentially amplify shorter templates. In these data, an HLA type influence on TCRB rearrangement remained unresolved.

Since all of the isolated RNA was reverse transcribed, expressed TCRB transcripts were what got sequenced. Profiled with immunoSEQ multiplex PCR; TCRdb holds only in-frame clones, not every one. The sample consists of 150,000 or so clones, around 8.7% of them appearing once. V dropped 3 bases and J dropped 6 bases, with 18 bases sitting between them. The CDR3 extends over 17 amino acids. The germline V gene has CDR1 MNHEY and CDR2 SMNVEV (reference sequence). To note about this clone: The antigen is not known.

The TCR originated in a man between 18 and 29 years old in good health. The chain links TRBV27 to TRBJ1-6, with D tentatively TRBD1 (6 bases). Sequencing was carried out using central memory CD4+ T cells from blood. CDR3 coding DNA: TGTGCCAGCAGTTTTGGGCCCCCAGGGGCCGGTAATTCACCCCTCCACTTT. Translating it yields CASSFGPPGAGNSPLHF.